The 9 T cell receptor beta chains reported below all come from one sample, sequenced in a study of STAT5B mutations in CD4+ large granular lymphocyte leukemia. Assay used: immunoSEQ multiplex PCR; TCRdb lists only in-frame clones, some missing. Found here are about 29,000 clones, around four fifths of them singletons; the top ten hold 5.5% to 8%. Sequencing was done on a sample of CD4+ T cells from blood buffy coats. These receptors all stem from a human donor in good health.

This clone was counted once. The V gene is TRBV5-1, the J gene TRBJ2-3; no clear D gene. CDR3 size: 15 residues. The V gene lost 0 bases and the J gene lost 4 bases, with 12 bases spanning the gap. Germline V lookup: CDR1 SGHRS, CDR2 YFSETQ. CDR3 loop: CASSLASPRADTQYF. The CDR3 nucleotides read TGCGCCAGCAGCTTGGCGTCACCCCGGGCAGATACGCAGTATTTT.

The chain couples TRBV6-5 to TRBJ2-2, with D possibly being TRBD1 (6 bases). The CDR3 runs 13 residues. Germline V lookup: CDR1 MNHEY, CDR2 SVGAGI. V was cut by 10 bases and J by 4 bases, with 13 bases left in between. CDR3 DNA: TGTGCCACCAAGGAAGGGGGCACCGGGGAGCTGTTTTTT. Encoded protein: CATKEGGTGELFF.

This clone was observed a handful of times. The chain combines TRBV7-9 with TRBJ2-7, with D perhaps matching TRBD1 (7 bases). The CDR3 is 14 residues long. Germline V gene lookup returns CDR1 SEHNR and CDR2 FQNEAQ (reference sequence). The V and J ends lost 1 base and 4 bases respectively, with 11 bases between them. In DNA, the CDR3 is TGTGCCAGCAGCTTAGGGGCAGGGGGGTACGAGCAGTACGTC. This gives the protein CASSLGAGGYEQYV.

This CDR3 is CASSLVRGEEKLFF. The CDR3 region has the DNA TGTGCCAGCAGCTTAGTGAGGGGGGAGGAAAAACTGTTTTTT. The chain has TRBV11-2 and TRBJ1-4, with D tentatively TRBD1 (6 bases). The ends were cut back, 1 base at V and 8 bases at J, with 11 bases in the middle. Germline assignment: CDR1 SGHAT and CDR2 FQNNGV. The CDR3 is made up of 14 amino acids.

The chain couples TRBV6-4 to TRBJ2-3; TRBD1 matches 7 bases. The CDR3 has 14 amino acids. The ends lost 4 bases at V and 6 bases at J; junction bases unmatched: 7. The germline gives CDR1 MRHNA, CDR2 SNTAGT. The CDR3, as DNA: TGTGCCAGCAGTGGACAGGGTGGATCGGATACGCAGTATTTT. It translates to CASSGQGGSDTQYF.

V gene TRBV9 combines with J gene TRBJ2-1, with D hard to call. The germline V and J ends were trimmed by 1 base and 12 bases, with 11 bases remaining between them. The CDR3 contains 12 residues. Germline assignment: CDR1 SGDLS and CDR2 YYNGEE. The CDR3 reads CASSVNGLVQFF. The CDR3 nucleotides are TGTGCCAGCAGCGTAAATGGGCTTGTGCAGTTCTTC.

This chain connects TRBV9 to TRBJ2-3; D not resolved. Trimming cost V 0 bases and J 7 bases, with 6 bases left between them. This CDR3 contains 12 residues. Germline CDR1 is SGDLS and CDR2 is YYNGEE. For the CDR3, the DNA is TGTGCCAGCAGCGTAGACACCTATACGCAGTATTTT. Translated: CASSVDTYTQYF.

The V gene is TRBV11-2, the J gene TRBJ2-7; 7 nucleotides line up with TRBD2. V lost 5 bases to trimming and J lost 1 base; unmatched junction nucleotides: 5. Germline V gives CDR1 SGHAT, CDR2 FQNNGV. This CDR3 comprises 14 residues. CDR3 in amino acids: CASSSVGGSYEQYF. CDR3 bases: TGTGCCAGCAGCAGTGTGGGGGGGTCCTACGAGCAGTACTTC.

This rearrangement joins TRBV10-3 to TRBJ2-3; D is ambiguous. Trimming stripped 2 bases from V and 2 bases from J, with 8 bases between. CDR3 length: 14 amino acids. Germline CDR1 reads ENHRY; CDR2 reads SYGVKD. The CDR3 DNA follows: TGTGCCATCAGTGAGGATGTGTTCACAGATACGCAGTATTTT. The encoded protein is CAISEDVFTDTQYF.